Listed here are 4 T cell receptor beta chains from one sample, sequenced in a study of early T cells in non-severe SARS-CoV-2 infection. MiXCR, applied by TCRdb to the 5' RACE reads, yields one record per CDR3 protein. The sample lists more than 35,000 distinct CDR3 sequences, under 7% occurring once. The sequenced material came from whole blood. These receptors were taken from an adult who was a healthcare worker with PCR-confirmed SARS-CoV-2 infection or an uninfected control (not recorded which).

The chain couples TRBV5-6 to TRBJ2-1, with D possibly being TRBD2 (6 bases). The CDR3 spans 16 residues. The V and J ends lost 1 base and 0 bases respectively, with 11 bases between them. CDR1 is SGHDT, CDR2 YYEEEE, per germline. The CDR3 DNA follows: TGTGCCAGCAGCTTGAACGTCGGGAGCTCCTACAATGAGCAGTTCTTC. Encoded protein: CASSLNVGSSYNEQFF.

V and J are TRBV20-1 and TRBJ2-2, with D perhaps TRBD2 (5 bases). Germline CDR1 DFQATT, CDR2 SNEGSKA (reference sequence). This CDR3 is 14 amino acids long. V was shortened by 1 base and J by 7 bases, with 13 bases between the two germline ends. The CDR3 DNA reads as TGCAGTGCTAGAGGTCTAGCCACGCGCGGGGAGCTGTTTTTT. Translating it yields CSARGLATRGELFF.

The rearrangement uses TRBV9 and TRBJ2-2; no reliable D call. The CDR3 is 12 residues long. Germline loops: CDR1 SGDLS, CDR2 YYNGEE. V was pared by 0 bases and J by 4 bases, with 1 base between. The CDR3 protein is CASSVGTGELFF. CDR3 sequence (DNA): TGTGCCAGCAGCGTAGGCACCGGGGAGCTGTTTTTT.

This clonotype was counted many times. The CDR3 coding sequence is TGCGCCAGCAGCCAAGGGGAGAGCTCCTACGAGCAGTACTTC. Protein: CASSQGESSYEQYF. The J gene is TRBJ2-7, the V gene TRBV4-1; D might be TRBD2 (5 bases). This CDR3 is built from 14 residues. CDR1 and CDR2 from the germline V gene are MGHRA and YSYEKL. Trimming left V 1 base short and J 0 bases short, with 7 bases between.